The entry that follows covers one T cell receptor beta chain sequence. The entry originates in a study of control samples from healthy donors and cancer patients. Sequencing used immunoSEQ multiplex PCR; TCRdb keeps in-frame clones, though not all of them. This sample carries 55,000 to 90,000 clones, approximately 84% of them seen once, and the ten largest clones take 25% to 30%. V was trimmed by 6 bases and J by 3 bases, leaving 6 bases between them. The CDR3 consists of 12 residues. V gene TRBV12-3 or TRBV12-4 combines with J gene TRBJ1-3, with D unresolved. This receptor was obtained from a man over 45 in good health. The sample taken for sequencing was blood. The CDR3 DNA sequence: TGTGCCAGCAGACGTTATGGAAACACCATATATTTT. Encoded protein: CASRRYGNTIYF.